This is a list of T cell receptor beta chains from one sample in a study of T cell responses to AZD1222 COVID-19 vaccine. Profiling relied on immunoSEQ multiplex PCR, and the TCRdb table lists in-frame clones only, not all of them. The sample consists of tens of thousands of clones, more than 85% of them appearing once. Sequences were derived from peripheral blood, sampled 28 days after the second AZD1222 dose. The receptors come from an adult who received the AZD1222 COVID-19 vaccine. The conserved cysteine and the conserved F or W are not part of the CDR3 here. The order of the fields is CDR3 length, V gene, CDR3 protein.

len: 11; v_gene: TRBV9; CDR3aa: ASSATGLAEQF
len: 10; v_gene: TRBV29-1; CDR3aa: SGGTSGYEQY
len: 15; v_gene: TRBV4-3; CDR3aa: ASSPDPGLAGSYEQY
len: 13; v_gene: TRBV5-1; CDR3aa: ASSLSGPRVTEAF
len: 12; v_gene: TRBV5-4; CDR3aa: ASSLGTTTYEQY
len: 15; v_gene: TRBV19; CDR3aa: ASGQGPSFSYNSPLH
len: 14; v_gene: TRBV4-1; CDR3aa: ASSQIPDSPGRGYT
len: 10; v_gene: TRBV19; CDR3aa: ASRSDGNTIY
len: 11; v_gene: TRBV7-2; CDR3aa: ASRSGSRHEQF
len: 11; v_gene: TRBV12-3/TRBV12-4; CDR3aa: ASTPGGRTEAF
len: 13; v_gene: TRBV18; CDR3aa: ASSPRTGSVTEAF
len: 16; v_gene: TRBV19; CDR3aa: ASSIGQRGRPGANVLT
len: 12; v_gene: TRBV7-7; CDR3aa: ASSQTRNTGELF
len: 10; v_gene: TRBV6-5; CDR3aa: ASRKGYNEQF
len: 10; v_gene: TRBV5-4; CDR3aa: ASSRENEKLF
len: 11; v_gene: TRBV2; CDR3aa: AREPPGDTEAF
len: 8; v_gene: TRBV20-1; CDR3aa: SAYTDTQY
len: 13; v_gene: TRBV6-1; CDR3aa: ASSEITVPSYEQY
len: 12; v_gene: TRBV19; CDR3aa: ASSPRLEPYEQY
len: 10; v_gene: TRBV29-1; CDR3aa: SVGTGPDGYT
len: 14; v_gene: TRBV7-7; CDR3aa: ASSLAGGASGYGYT
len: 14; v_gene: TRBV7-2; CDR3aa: ASSLGERRSSYEQY
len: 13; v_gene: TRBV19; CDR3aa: ASSRNLYDRDTQY
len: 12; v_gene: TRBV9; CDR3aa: ASSVGWTFEGQY
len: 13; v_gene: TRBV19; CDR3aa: ASTLGQGGNQPQH
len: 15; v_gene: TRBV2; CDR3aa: ASGAIAGVTSTDTQY
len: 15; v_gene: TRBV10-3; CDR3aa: AISEWTGGTGANVLT
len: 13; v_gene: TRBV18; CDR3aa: ASSPVGRSYNEQF
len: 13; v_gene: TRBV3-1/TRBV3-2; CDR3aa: ASSPGAGMQETQY
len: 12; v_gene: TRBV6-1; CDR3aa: ASEASGFSYEQY